The rows below give T cell receptor beta chains drawn from one sample of a study of blood T cell repertoires in COVID-19. The protocol was immunoSEQ multiplex PCR, while the TCRdb copy is restricted to in-frame clones and leaves out a portion. The sample lists about 470,000 clones, about 85% occurring once. Sequenced: PBMCs or T cells enriched from blood (not recorded which). The receptors were sampled from a woman aged 18-29 years who had recovered from COVID-19. Each CDR3 is given with its conserved first and last residue. Fields, in order: V gene, clone size, D gene, J gene, CDR3 protein, CDR3 DNA. A D gene is named only where the DNA matches it firmly. Expanded clones are given a class, and other clones once, few, many or no size at all.

V: TRBV5-1
size: .
D: TRBD2
J: TRBJ2-3
CDR3: CASSLALRGAGDTQYF
DNA: TGCGCCAGCAGCTTGGCTTTGCGGGGGGCTGGGGATACGCAGTATTTT

V: TRBV28
size: .
D: .
J: TRBJ1-6
CDR3: CASSLRTLSSYNSPLHF
DNA: TGTGCCAGCAGCTTAAGGACTCTGAGCTCCTATAATTCACCCCTCCACTTT

V: TRBV5-1
size: .
D: TRBD2
J: TRBJ2-7
CDR3: CASSLRWGGEAYEQYF
DNA: TGCGCCAGCAGCTTAAGGTGGGGAGGGGAGGCCTACGAGCAGTACTTC

V: TRBV18
size: .
D: TRBD2
J: TRBJ2-1
CDR3: CASSPAGLAGGFEQFF
DNA: TGTGCCAGCTCACCCGCAGGACTAGCGGGGGGGTTTGAGCAGTTCTTC

V: TRBV2
size: .
D: TRBD1
J: TRBJ2-2
CDR3: CASSGYRDRVAGELFF
DNA: TGTGCCAGCAGTGGGTATCGGGACAGGGTGGCCGGGGAGCTGTTTTTT

V: TRBV7-2
size: .
D: .
J: TRBJ1-5
CDR3: CASSLVSAGAGQPQHF
DNA: TGTGCCAGCAGCTTAGTATCAGCAGGGGCAGGACAGCCCCAGCATTTT

V: TRBV6-5
size: .
D: TRBD1
J: TRBJ1-1
CDR3: CATHYRGPDTEAFF
DNA: TGTGCCACCCATTACAGGGGGCCAGACACTGAAGCTTTCTTT

V: TRBV4-1
size: few
D: .
J: TRBJ1-3
CDR3: CASSQGWAGGSGNTIYF
DNA: TGCGCCAGCAGCCAAGGATGGGCAGGAGGTTCTGGAAACACCATATATTTT

V: TRBV6-5
size: .
D: TRBD1
J: TRBJ2-7
CDR3: CASSSGQGGEQYF
DNA: TGTGCCAGCAGTTCCGGACAGGGGGGCGAGCAGTACTTC

V: TRBV5-1
size: .
D: .
J: TRBJ2-2
CDR3: CASSLEPGTGELFF
DNA: TGCGCCAGCAGCTTGGAACCGGGAACCGGGGAGCTGTTTTTT

V: TRBV6-5
size: .
D: TRBD2
J: TRBJ2-1
CDR3: CATFPGTSFGEQFF
DNA: TGTGCCACCTTTCCCGGGACTAGCTTTGGTGAGCAGTTCTTC

V: TRBV19
size: few
D: .
J: TRBJ1-1
CDR3: CASSGGRGSTNTEAFF
DNA: TGTGCCAGTAGTGGGGGGAGGGGGTCGACGAACACTGAAGCTTTCTTT

V: TRBV9
size: .
D: TRBD2
J: TRBJ2-6
CDR3: CASSVQLAPGSGANVLTF
DNA: TGTGCCAGCAGCGTCCAACTAGCGCCCGGCTCTGGGGCCAACGTCCTGACTTTC

V: TRBV30
size: .
D: TRBD1
J: TRBJ1-4
CDR3: CAWRRQGDVGEKLFF
DNA: TGTGCCTGGAGGCGACAGGGGGACGTGGGTGAAAAACTGTTTTTT

V: TRBV11-3
size: .
D: .
J: TRBJ2-2
CDR3: CASSRTPTGELFF
DNA: TGTGCCAGCAGCCGTACACCGACAGGGGAGCTGTTTTTT

V: TRBV7-9
size: .
D: TRBD2
J: TRBJ2-5
CDR3: CASSSDPGLASETQYF
DNA: TGTGCCAGCAGCTCAGACCCGGGACTAGCTTCAGAGACCCAGTACTTC

V: TRBV11-2
size: few
D: .
J: TRBJ2-7
CDR3: CASSDLGGASGYEQYF
DNA: TGTGCCAGCAGCGATTTGGGGGGGGCCAGTGGTTACGAGCAGTACTTC

V: TRBV3-1/TRBV3-2
size: .
D: TRBD2
J: TRBJ2-3
CDR3: CASSLSRGAPSTDTQYF
DNA: TGTGCCAGCAGCCTCTCGCGGGGGGCCCCTAGCACAGATACGCAGTATTTT

V: TRBV2
size: few
D: .
J: TRBJ2-2
CDR3: CASSPVELTGYGELFF
DNA: TGTGCCAGCAGCCCCGTCGAGTTGACAGGTTACGGGGAGCTGTTTTTT

V: TRBV9
size: .
D: .
J: TRBJ1-1
CDR3: CASSVVSGGSTEAFF
DNA: TGTGCCAGCAGCGTAGTTTCCGGGGGGAGCACTGAAGCTTTCTTT

V: TRBV19
size: .
D: .
J: TRBJ1-1
CDR3: CASRQGRGTEAFF
DNA: TGTGCCAGTAGACAGGGCCGGGGAACTGAAGCTTTCTTT

V: TRBV4-1
size: .
D: .
J: TRBJ2-7
CDR3: CASSLRTVSSYEQYF
DNA: TGCGCCAGCAGCCTGAGGACAGTTAGCTCCTACGAGCAGTACTTC

V: TRBV5-8
size: .
D: .
J: TRBJ1-2
CDR3: CASSLEPRSNYGYTF
DNA: TGTGCCAGCAGCTTGGAACCTCGCAGTAACTATGGCTACACCTTC

V: TRBV30
size: .
D: .
J: TRBJ2-5
CDR3: CAWSAYQETQYF
DNA: TGTGCCTGGAGTGCGTACCAAGAGACCCAGTACTTC

V: TRBV6-5
size: once
D: .
J: TRBJ2-2
CDR3: CASKPGNTGELFF
DNA: TGTGCCAGCAAGCCAGGCAACACCGGGGAGCTGTTTTTT

V: TRBV6-5
size: .
D: .
J: TRBJ1-1
CDR3: CASGLGQNTEAFF
DNA: TGTGCCAGCGGATTAGGACAGAACACTGAAGCTTTCTTT

V: TRBV3-1/TRBV3-2
size: .
D: .
J: TRBJ1-2
CDR3: CASEGVGYGYTF
DNA: TGTGCCAGCGAGGGGGTAGGATATGGCTACACCTTC

V: TRBV12-3/TRBV12-4
size: .
D: .
J: TRBJ1-1
CDR3: CASSFRGNTEAFF
DNA: TGTGCCAGCAGTTTCAGGGGGAACACTGAAGCTTTCTTT

V: TRBV12-3/TRBV12-4
size: .
D: .
J: TRBJ1-1
CDR3: CASPEAVAEAFF
DNA: TGTGCCAGCCCCGAGGCGGTCGCTGAAGCTTTCTTT

V: TRBV25-1
size: .
D: .
J: TRBJ2-1
CDR3: CASSSKGDRYNEQFF
DNA: TGTGCCAGCAGTTCCAAAGGGGATAGGTACAATGAGCAGTTCTTC

V: TRBV5-6
size: .
D: .
J: TRBJ1-2
CDR3: CASSFSSSRAHGYTF
DNA: TGTGCCAGCAGCTTCTCATCCTCGAGAGCCCATGGCTACACCTTC

V: TRBV7-9
size: .
D: .
J: TRBJ1-2
CDR3: CASSLVLDTGYTF
DNA: TGTGCCAGCAGCTTAGTACTGGACACCGGCTACACCTTC

V: TRBV9
size: .
D: TRBD1
J: TRBJ1-2
CDR3: CASSAGQPVGGYTF
DNA: TGTGCCAGCAGCGCGGGACAGCCGGTGGGGGGCTACACCTTC

V: TRBV27
size: .
D: .
J: TRBJ2-2
CDR3: CASSLGLGELFF
DNA: TGTGCCAGCAGTTTGGGACTCGGGGAGCTGTTTTTT

V: TRBV6-5
size: .
D: .
J: TRBJ1-2
CDR3: CAGCLQVYMSNTF
DNA: TGTGCCGGGTGCTTACAGGTCTATATGAGCAACACCTTC

V: TRBV3-1/TRBV3-2
size: .
D: TRBD1
J: TRBJ1-1
CDR3: CASSLGQGRAEAFF
DNA: TGTGCCAGCAGCCTCGGACAGGGGAGAGCTGAAGCTTTCTTT

V: TRBV5-4
size: .
D: TRBD2
J: TRBJ2-3
CDR3: CASSLETGGIGDTQYF
DNA: TGTGCCAGCAGCTTGGAAACGGGGGGAATCGGAGATACGCAGTATTTT

V: TRBV5-5
size: .
D: TRBD1
J: TRBJ1-1
CDR3: CASRPNRGETEAFF
DNA: TGTGCCAGCAGGCCTAACAGGGGAGAGACTGAAGCTTTCTTT

V: TRBV5-1
size: .
D: .
J: TRBJ1-1
CDR3: CASSRDRNTEAFF
DNA: TGCGCCAGCAGCCGAGATAGAAACACTGAAGCTTTCTTT

V: TRBV6-4
size: .
D: TRBD1
J: TRBJ1-6
CDR3: CASSADRVGSPLHF
DNA: TGTGCCAGCAGTGCAGACAGGGTGGGGTCACCCCTCCACTTT

V: TRBV7-2
size: .
D: TRBD1
J: TRBJ1-6
CDR3: CASSATGNPSPLHF
DNA: TGTGCCAGCAGTGCGACAGGGAACCCGTCACCCCTCCACTTT

V: TRBV28
size: once
D: TRBD1
J: TRBJ1-5
CDR3: CASSLHTGTGEGQPQHF
DNA: TGTGCCAGCAGTTTACATACTGGGACAGGGGAGGGTCAGCCCCAGCATTTT

V: TRBV10-1
size: .
D: .
J: TRBJ1-1
CDR3: CASSDPAGEAFF
DNA: TGCGCCAGCAGTGACCCCGCAGGAGAAGCTTTCTTT

V: TRBV2
size: .
D: TRBD1
J: TRBJ1-1
CDR3: CASVGAGGEVTEAFF
DNA: TGTGCCAGCGTTGGGGCAGGGGGCGAGGTCACTGAAGCTTTCTTT

V: TRBV9
size: .
D: .
J: TRBJ2-1
CDR3: CASSDDLEQFF
DNA: TGTGCCAGCAGCGATGACCTAGAACAGTTCTTC

V: TRBV27
size: .
D: TRBD1
J: TRBJ1-5
CDR3: CASSAPGQYNQPQHF
DNA: TGTGCCAGCAGTGCCCCGGGACAGTATAATCAGCCCCAGCATTTT

V: TRBV9
size: once
D: TRBD2
J: TRBJ2-5
CDR3: CASSAGLAGVTETQYF
DNA: TGTGCCAGCAGCGCGGGACTAGCGGGGGTCACCGAGACCCAGTACTTC

V: TRBV11-3
size: many
D: TRBD1
J: TRBJ2-7
CDR3: CASSLPGQPNEQYF
DNA: TGTGCCAGCAGCCTCCCGGGACAGCCCAACGAGCAGTACTTC

V: TRBV18
size: .
D: .
J: TRBJ1-2
CDR3: CASSPPGPANYGYTF
DNA: TGTGCCAGCTCACCGCCAGGGCCTGCTAACTATGGCTACACCTTC

V: TRBV7-9
size: .
D: TRBD1
J: TRBJ2-7
CDR3: CASSLGGQFSYEQYF
DNA: TGTGCCAGCAGCTTAGGGGGACAGTTCTCCTACGAGCAGTACTTC

V: TRBV19
size: .
D: .
J: TRBJ2-1
CDR3: CASSPRMGPWSSYNEQFF
DNA: TGTGCCAGTAGTCCCCGGATGGGGCCCTGGAGCTCCTACAATGAGCAGTTCTTC

V: TRBV7-2
size: .
D: TRBD1
J: TRBJ1-2
CDR3: CASSVGGTEIIENYGYTF
DNA: TGTGCCAGCAGCGTTGGAGGGACAGAAATTATCGAGAACTATGGCTACACCTTC

V: TRBV7-8
size: .
D: .
J: TRBJ2-7
CDR3: CASSPRQSEEQYF
DNA: TGTGCCAGCAGCCCCAGACAGTCTGAAGAGCAGTACTTC

V: TRBV30
size: .
D: .
J: TRBJ1-1
CDR3: CAWNRQAEAFF
DNA: TGTGCCTGGAACCGACAGGCTGAAGCTTTCTTT

V: TRBV28
size: .
D: .
J: TRBJ1-1
CDR3: CASSLFRTEAFF
DNA: TGTGCCAGCAGTTTGTTCCGGACTGAAGCTTTCTTT

V: TRBV5-5
size: few
D: .
J: TRBJ1-3
CDR3: CASSYDTNTIYF
DNA: TGTGCCAGCAGCTACGACACAAACACCATATATTTT

V: TRBV27
size: .
D: TRBD1
J: TRBJ2-2
CDR3: CASSVWTGDHTGELFF
DNA: TGTGCCAGCAGTGTCTGGACAGGGGACCACACCGGGGAGCTGTTTTTT

V: TRBV5-1
size: .
D: .
J: TRBJ1-1
CDR3: CASSAGFTGTTEAFF
DNA: TGCGCCAGCAGCGCGGGCTTTACAGGGACCACTGAAGCTTTCTTT